The source of this T cell receptor beta chain is a study of control samples from healthy donors and cancer patients. Germline V gives CDR1 SGDLS, CDR2 YYNGEE. V was shortened by 3 bases and J by 4 bases, with 14 bases between the two germline ends. CDR3 length: 15 residues. Using immunoSEQ multiplex PCR, the repertoire was profiled, and TCRdb retains in-frame clones only, with some absent. Among about 180,000 clones listed, roughly 92% were seen once. This chain uses TRBV9 with TRBJ1-5; D ambiguous. The specimen sequenced was blood. This sequence originates from a woman aged 18 to 35 in good health. Here the CDR3 reads CASSAAGWGNQPQHF. CDR3 coding DNA: TGTGCCAGCAGCGCCGCCGGTTGGGGTAATCAGCCCCAGCATTTT.